Shown below are 30 T cell receptor beta chains from a single sample sequenced in a study of CD8+ T cells in alopecia areata. Stated treatment: oral pan-JAK inhibitor, 5-10 mg twice daily. RNA extraction was followed by reverse transcription into cDNA, which acted as the sequencing template. TCRdb keeps only in-frame clones here, not all; method: immunoSEQ multiplex PCR. The repertoire holds over 70,000 clones, roughly 66% seen once, with 23% in the top ten. The input for sequencing was CD8+ T cells sorted from blood, taken at week 24, from a patient treated with tofacitinib. The source of these receptors is a human donor with alopecia areata.

This rearrangement joins TRBV29-1 to TRBJ2-7; tentatively, D is TRBD2 (6 bases). Trimming stripped 5 bases from V and 2 bases from J, with 19 bases between. The CDR3 is 15 amino acids. In germline, CDR1 is SQVTM, CDR2 ANQGSEA. The CDR3 nucleotides read TGCAGCGTTTCGGGGGTCAGTGAGATGGCCTACGAGCAGTACTTC. It is translated as CSVSGVSEMAYEQYF.

The J gene is TRBJ2-4, the V gene TRBV5-1, with no clear D. Germline V gene data show CDR1 as SGHRS and CDR2 as YFSETQ. CDR3 length equals 12 residues. V lost 4 bases and J lost 9, with 11 bases in between. The CDR3 region is CASSTTQGIQYF. DNA of the CDR3: TGCGCCAGCAGCACTACCCAAGGCATTCAGTACTTC.

There are many counts of this clone. The chain is built from TRBV7-9 and TRBJ2-2; the D is unclear. The CDR3 is 14 amino acids. The germline V gene encodes CDR1 SEHNR and CDR2 FQNEAQ (reference sequence). The germline V and J ends were trimmed by 2 bases and 6 bases, with 10 bases remaining between them. The CDR3 reads CASSLNSRAGELFF. The CDR3 coding sequence is TGTGCCAGCAGCTTAAATAGTAGAGCCGGGGAGCTGTTTTTT.

The chain is built from TRBV15 and TRBJ2-5, with TRBD1 matching over 9 bases. The CDR3 is 16 residues long. J gave up 4 bases and V 0 bases, and 6 bases lay outside the gene matches. CDR1 is LNHNV, CDR2 YYDKDF, per germline (reference sequence). CDR3 amino acids: CATSRDTTGGGETQYF. The CDR3 region has the DNA TGTGCCACCAGCAGAGACACCACAGGGGGCGGAGAGACCCAGTACTTC. The full variable domain, rest sourced from reference TRBV15 and TRBJ2-5, is DAMVIQNPRYQVTQFGKPVTLSCSQTLNHNVMYWYQQKSSQAPKLLFHYYDKDFNNEADTPDNFQSRRPNTSFCFLDIRSPGLGDTAMYLCATSRDTTGGGETQYFGPGTRLLVL.

J is TRBJ2-3 and V is TRBV7-9, with 11 nucleotides matching TRBD1. Germline V gene data show CDR1 as SEHNR and CDR2 as FQNEAQ (reference sequence). CDR3 length: 17 residues. Trimming cost V 4 bases and J 4 bases; bases outside gene matches: 10. Here the CDR3 reads CASSSPRGQGVSDTQYF. The DNA of the CDR3 is TGTGCCAGCAGCTCCCCTAGGGGACAGGGGGTTTCAGATACGCAGTATTTT.

This clone has a single count. V usage is TRBV5-4 and J usage is TRBJ2-1; no clear D gene. The CDR3 consists of 12 residues. With 4 bases removed from V and 13 bases from J, the gap between germline ends came to 15 bases. Germline assignment: CDR1 SGHNT and CDR2 YYREEE (reference sequence). Written as DNA, the CDR3 is TGTGCCAGCAGCCCCGCGACTGAGATCCAGTTCTTC. Amino acids: CASSPATEIQFF.

A word on this clone: An end of the junction differs from the germline gene, which may be a read error. J is TRBJ1-2 and V is TRBV7-9, with D tentatively TRBD1 (5 bases). Germline assignment: CDR1 SEHNR and CDR2 FQNEAQ (reference sequence). This CDR3 comprises 12 residues. CDR3 coding DNA: TGTGCCAGCAGCACGGGGCCCGGCGGCGGCCCCTTC. Amino acids: CASSTGPGGGPF.

This clone was found once. The gene calls are TRBV29-1 and TRBJ2-7; 9 bases match TRBD1. With 4 bases clipped from V and 2 bases from J, the junction kept 6 bases outside the gene matches. Looked up from germline, CDR1 is SQVTM and CDR2 is ANQGSEA. There are 14 residues in the CDR3. The CDR3 loop is CSVADRGTTYEQYF. The CDR3 DNA reads as TGCAGCGTTGCCGACAGGGGGACTACCTACGAGCAGTACTTC.

This clone occurred a few times. J is TRBJ2-3 and V is TRBV14, with no clear D. The CDR3 totals 15 residues. The ends were cut back, 1 base at V and 2 bases at J, with 10 bases in the middle. Per the germline V gene, CDR1 is SGHDN and CDR2 is FVKESK. The CDR3 DNA reads TGTGCCAGCAGCCAAGGGAACAGCTACACAGATACGCAGTATTTT. It is translated as CASSQGNSYTDTQYF.

This sequence joins TRBV5-1 and TRBJ2-1, with D perhaps TRBD2 (6 bases). Trimming left V 6 bases short and J 0 bases short, with 13 bases between. The CDR3 is 15 residues long. CDR1 is SGHRS and CDR2 is YFSETQ in the germline V gene. The CDR3 region is CASNPRGSSYNEQFF. In DNA form, the CDR3 reads TGCGCCAGCAACCCACGGGGGAGCTCCTACAATGAGCAGTTCTTC.

This clone has only one observation. The rearrangement joins TRBV28 to TRBJ2-7; 8 bases agree with TRBD1. This CDR3 region has 15 residues. V shed 2 bases, J shed 4 bases, and the junction held 7 bases outside the gene matches. CDR1 and CDR2 from the germline V gene are MDHEN and SYDVKM. CDR3 protein: CASSLVGGQVYEQYF. CDR3 coding DNA: TGTGCCAGCAGTTTAGTTGGGGGACAGGTTTACGAGCAGTACTTC.

This clone was seen a few times. V gene TRBV14 combines with J gene TRBJ2-1; D call uncertain. CDR3 length equals 11 residues. V was pared by 2 bases and J by 10 bases, with 6 bases between. Germline values: CDR1 SGHDN, CDR2 FVKESK. DNA for the CDR3: TGTGCCAGCAGCCAATCAGACGAGCAGTTCTTC. This sequence encodes CASSQSDEQFF.

CDR3 sequence (DNA): TGTGCCAGCAGCCCAGGACTCCAACCTGAAGCTTTCTTT. The encoded protein is CASSPGLQPEAFF. The chain employs TRBV14 and TRBJ1-1; D gene unclear. Trimming cost V 4 bases and J 6 bases, with 12 bases left between them. The CDR3 has 13 residues. Germline V lookup: CDR1 SGHDN, CDR2 FVKESK. The full variable domain, with the rest looked up from reference TRBV14 and TRBJ1-1, is EAGVTQFPSHSVIEKGQTVTLRCDPISGHDNLYWYRRVMGKEIKFLLHFVKESKQDESGMPNNRFLAERTGGTYSTLKVQPAELEDSGVYFCASSPGLQPEAFFGQGTRLTVV.

The chain employs TRBV30 and TRBJ2-1, with D hard to call. Trimming shortened V by 3 bases and J by 6 bases, and 9 bases separated the two germline ends. Germline loops: CDR1 GTSNPN, CDR2 SVGIG (reference sequence). This CDR3 region has 12 residues. The CDR3 DNA sequence: TGTGCCTGGAGCGGCCAACCCAATGAGCAGTTCTTC. This codes for CAWSGQPNEQFF.

The chain couples TRBV6-5 to TRBJ2-1, with 8 bases fitting TRBD1. Germline trimming cut 0 bases from V and 10 bases from J; bases unmatched to any gene: 5. Germline V lookup: CDR1 MNHEY, CDR2 SVGAGI. The CDR3 totals 14 residues. The CDR3: CASSYSTGAGEQFF. DNA of the CDR3: TGTGCCAGCAGTTACTCGACAGGGGCGGGGGAGCAGTTCTTC.

This clone was counted between two and nine times. The rearrangement uses TRBV7-9 and TRBJ1-1; D uncertain. Looked up from germline, CDR1 is SEHNR and CDR2 is FQNEAQ (reference sequence). Trimming left V 5 bases short and J 5 bases short, with 15 bases between. The CDR3 is 14 residues long. The DNA for the CDR3 is TGTGCCAGCAGCCAAGAGGGCGCAGGTACTGAAGCTTTCTTT. Translation: CASSQEGAGTEAFF.

The V gene is TRBV7-3, the J gene TRBJ1-4; TRBD1 matches 10 bases. The ends lost 0 bases at V and 0 bases at J; junction bases unmatched: 1. Per the germline V gene, CDR1 is SGHTA and CDR2 is FQGTGA. The CDR3 loop spans 17 amino acids. CDR3 region: CASSLTGQGATNEKLFF. In nucleotides, the CDR3 is TGTGCCAGCAGCTTAACCGGACAGGGGGCAACTAATGAAAAACTGTTTTTT.

V usage is TRBV7-9 and J usage is TRBJ2-7; 10 bases agree with TRBD2. The V segment lost 6 bases and the J segment 3 bases; nucleotides outside the gene matches: 11. Germline V gene sequence: CDR1 SEHNR, CDR2 FQNEAQ (reference sequence). There are 16 residues in the CDR3. The CDR3, as DNA: TGTGCCAGCAGGCCTCCGCACGGGACTAGCGTCTACGAGCAGTACTTC. Its protein is CASRPPHGTSVYEQYF.

The chain couples TRBV9 to TRBJ2-2, with D possibly TRBD2 on 6 matching bases. Germline V lookup: CDR1 SGDLS, CDR2 YYNGEE. The CDR3 loop spans 16 amino acids. The V gene lost 0 bases and the J gene lost 5 bases, with 14 bases spanning the gap. CDR3 sequence: CASSVEEGTRTGELFF. As DNA, the CDR3 is TGTGCCAGCAGCGTAGAGGAGGGAACGCGAACCGGGGAGCTGTTTTTT. The full variable domain, its missing parts supplied by reference TRBV9 and TRBJ2-2, is DSGVTQTPKHLITATGQRVTLRCSPRSGDLSVYWYQQSLDQGLQFLIQYYNGEERAKGNILERFSAQQFPDLHSELNLSSLELGDSALYFCASSVEEGTRTGELFFGEGSRLTVL.

The rearrangement links TRBV20-1 to TRBJ1-2; D gene ambiguous. CDR3 length: 10 residues. V shed 6 bases and J shed 5 bases, with 7 bases lying between them. CDR1 and CDR2 (germline): DFQATT, SNEGSKA (reference sequence). This CDR3 reads CSALGYGYTF. CDR3 in DNA: TGCAGTGCCCTTGGATATGGCTACACCTTC.

This clone was counted once. The chain carries TRBV25-1 and TRBJ2-7; D gene ambiguous. The CDR3 has 14 residues. Germline CDR1 MGHDK, CDR2 SYGVNS. The V gene lost 2 bases and the J gene lost 2 bases, with 10 bases spanning the gap. The CDR3 DNA reads as TGTGCCAGCAGTGAACTTGGGAATGCCTACGAGCAGTACTTC. Amino acid sequence: CASSELGNAYEQYF.

J is TRBJ2-7 and V is TRBV27, with 7 nucleotides matching TRBD1. In germline, CDR1 is MNHEY, CDR2 SMNVEV (reference sequence). The trim removed 6 bases at V and 3 bases at J, leaving 14 bases unmatched. The CDR3 loop spans 16 amino acids. CDR3 DNA: TGTGCCAGCAGCTCCCCTGGGACAGTGACCGACTACGAGCAGTACTTC. Protein: CASSSPGTVTDYEQYF.

The chain uses TRBV5-6 and TRBJ1-6; maybe TRBD1 (5 bases). CDR3 length: 13 amino acids. Germline V gene lookup returns CDR1 SGHDT and CDR2 YYEEEE. The V gene lost 4 bases and the J gene lost 10 bases, with 12 bases spanning the gap. This chain's CDR3 is CASSTSGNSPLHF. The DNA for the CDR3 is TGTGCCAGCAGCACCTCAGGGAACTCACCCCTCCACTTT.

The chain joins TRBV4-3 to TRBJ2-1; D may be TRBD1 or TRBD2 (7 bases each). V lost 1 base and J 6 bases, leaving 16 bases between the germline ends. Germline CDR1 is LGHNA and CDR2 is YSLEER. The CDR3 has 16 amino acids. The CDR3 reads CASSQGTGGRVNEQFF. The CDR3 region has the DNA TGCGCCAGCAGCCAAGGGACAGGCGGGAGAGTCAATGAGCAGTTCTTC.

In regard to this clone: The sample carries other DNA sequences with the same CDR3. The chain links TRBV2 to TRBJ2-7; D may be TRBD2 (6 bases). The germline CDR1 and CDR2 sequences are SNHLY and FYNNEI. V was trimmed by 1 base and J by 1 base, leaving 11 bases between them. The CDR3 runs 15 residues. CDR3 residues: CASSEVGRGSYEQYF. Here the CDR3 DNA reads TGTGCCAGCAGTGAAGTGGGGCGGGGATCCTACGAGCAGTACTTC. Together with reference TRBV2 and TRBJ2-7, the CDR3 gives the full variable domain: EPEVTQTPSHQVTQMGQEVILRCVPISNHLYFYWYRQILGQKVEFLVSFYNNEISEKSEIFDDQFSVERPDGSNFTLKIRSTKLEDSAMYFCASSEVGRGSYEQYFGPGTRLTVT.

This clone was observed once. The chain recombines TRBV5-1 with TRBJ2-3, with TRBD2 identical over 13 bases. Losses at the gene ends were 4 bases for V and 8 bases for J; bases not matched to a gene: 10. The CDR3 has 16 residues. Per germline, CDR1 SGHRS and CDR2 YFSETQ. For the CDR3, the DNA is TGCGCCAGCAGCCCTAGGACTAGCGGGAGAGTCGGTACGCAGTATTTT. This codes for CASSPRTSGRVGTQYF.

The chain joins TRBV27 to TRBJ2-7; 10 nucleotides line up with TRBD2. Trimming at V came to 3 bases and at J to 2 bases, leaving 4 bases not matched to a gene. The germline CDR1 and CDR2 sequences are MNHEY and SMNVEV (reference sequence). The CDR3 has 15 amino acids. The CDR3 DNA reads TGTGCCAGCAGTTTCAGTCTAGCGGGAGCCTACGAGCAGTACTTC. This sequence encodes CASSFSLAGAYEQYF.

J is TRBJ2-5 and V is TRBV7-9, with 10 bases identical to TRBD2. Trimming took 4 bases from V and 3 from J; bases not matched to a gene: 5. Germline values: CDR1 SEHNR, CDR2 FQNEAQ (reference sequence). The CDR3 has 15 residues. The CDR3 DNA reads TGTGCCAGCAGCTCTCGGACTAGCGGAGAAGAGACCCAGTACTTC. It specifies CASSSRTSGEETQYF. Based on the CDR3 plus reference TRBV7-9 and TRBJ2-5, the full variable domain is DTGVSQNPRHKITKRGQNVTFRCDPISEHNRLYWYRQTLGQGPEFLTYFQNEAQLEKSRLLSDRFSAERPKGSFSTLEIQRTEQGDSAMYLCASSSRTSGEETQYFGPGTRLLVL.

A few counts support this clone. The chain has TRBV29-1 and TRBJ2-7; 7 nucleotides line up with TRBD2. The CDR3 is made up of 13 amino acids. From germline, CDR1 is SQVTM and CDR2 ANQGSEA. V was pared by 6 bases and J by 3 bases, with 8 bases of the junction left unmatched. This CDR3 reads CSVTAGGSYEQYF. CDR3 nucleotides: TGCAGCGTGACGGCTGGCGGGAGCTACGAGCAGTACTTC.

The rearrangement uses TRBV29-1 and TRBJ2-7; 7 positions agree with TRBD1. Germline lookup yields CDR1 SQVTM and CDR2 ANQGSEA. The CDR3 has 14 residues. V lost 6 bases to trimming and J lost 3 bases; unmatched junction nucleotides: 11. The CDR3 reads CSVATGLENYEQYF. The CDR3 bases are TGCAGCGTCGCGACAGGGTTGGAAAACTACGAGCAGTACTTC.